The 21 T cell receptor beta chains presented below share a single source sample, sequenced in a study of cytomegalovirus exposure and HLA in healthy donors. Profiling relied on immunoSEQ multiplex PCR, and the TCRdb table lists in-frame clones only, not all of them. The sample consists of roughly 270,000 clones, around 87% of them appearing once. Sequencing was performed on PBMCs. These receptors came from a woman between 18 and 30 years old in good health and CMV-seronegative.

This clone has just a few counts. One junction end does not reproduce the germline sequence, and a read error may be involved. The chain couples TRBV19 to TRBJ1-5, with D possibly matching TRBD1 (5 bases). Germline V gives CDR1 LNHDA, CDR2 SQIVND (reference sequence). The CDR3 spans 15 residues. CDR3 amino acids: CASSIRDASDQPQHF. In DNA, the CDR3 is TGTGCCAGTAGTATCAGGGACGCTAGCGATCAGCCCCAGCATTTT. The whole variable domain, filled in from reference TRBV19 and TRBJ1-5, reads DGGITQSPKYLFRKEGQNVTLSCEQNLNHDAMYWYRQDPGQGLRLIYYSQIVNDFQKGDIAEGYSVSREKKESFPLTVTSAQKNPTAFYLCASSIRDASDQPQHFGDGTRLSIL.

V is TRBV15 and J is TRBJ2-7; 10 bases match TRBD2. This CDR3 is 14 amino acids long. V gave up 5 bases and J gave up 4 bases; unmatched junction bases: 5. Germline values: CDR1 LNHNV, CDR2 YYDKDF (reference sequence). The CDR3 coding sequence is TGTGCCACCAGCCTAGCGGGAGAAAGGTACGAGCAGTACTTC. Protein: CATSLAGERYEQYF.

The chain uses TRBV28 and TRBJ1-5; maybe TRBD1 (5 bases). The CDR3 is 14 residues long. The V and J ends lost 3 bases and 5 bases respectively, with 11 bases between them. From germline, CDR1 is MDHEN and CDR2 SYDVKM. This chain's CDR3 is CASSLSGGHQPQHF. DNA for the CDR3: TGTGCCAGCAGTTTGTCCGGGGGTCATCAGCCCCAGCATTTT.

The chain employs TRBV10-2 and TRBJ1-3; D is undetermined. The V gene's germline CDR1 is WSHSY and CDR2 SAAADI. Trimming left V 2 bases short and J 2 bases short, with 4 bases between. The CDR3 consists of 13 residues. The CDR3 sequence is CASSEITGNTIYF. CDR3 nucleotides: TGCGCCAGCAGTGAGATTACTGGAAACACCATATATTTT.

J is TRBJ2-6 and V is TRBV18; 7 nucleotides match TRBD1. This CDR3 spans 18 amino acids. The J segment lost 0 bases and the V segment lost 2 bases, leaving 7 bases of the junction unmatched. In germline, CDR1 is KGHSH, CDR2 LQKENI. The CDR3 sequence: CASSPETGATSGANVLTF. CDR3 nucleotides: TGTGCCAGCTCACCAGAAACAGGGGCTACCTCTGGGGCCAACGTCCTGACTTTC.

J is TRBJ2-1 and V is TRBV27; 12 nucleotides match TRBD2. Germline V gene sequence: CDR1 MNHEY, CDR2 SMNVEV (reference sequence). The trim removed 8 bases at V and 4 bases at J, leaving 18 bases unmatched. The CDR3 is made up of 19 amino acids. The CDR3 loop is CASQFEGASGRAGYNEQFF. The CDR3 nucleotides read TGTGCCAGCCAATTCGAGGGGGCTAGCGGGAGGGCGGGTTACAATGAGCAGTTCTTC.

The chain is built from TRBV11-2 and TRBJ2-1, with 16 bases identical to TRBD2. The length of the CDR3 is 18 residues. CDR1 and CDR2 from the germline V gene are SGHAT and FQNNGV. J lost 8 bases, V lost 4 bases, and 11 bases had no gene match. CDR3 sequence (DNA): TGTGCCAGCAGCTCCCCCGGGACTAGCGGGAGGGCCGGCCATGAGCAGTTCTTC. Translated: CASSSPGTSGRAGHEQFF.

The chain couples TRBV28 to TRBJ2-3, with TRBD2 as a possible D gene (6 bases). Germline V gene sequence: CDR1 MDHEN, CDR2 SYDVKM. The CDR3 runs 14 residues. V gave up 3 bases and J gave up 3 bases, with 10 bases separating them. CDR3 residues: CASSFTGATDTQYF. CDR3 DNA: TGTGCCAGCAGTTTTACGGGAGCGACAGATACGCAGTATTTT.

V usage is TRBV6-1 and J usage is TRBJ1-1, with 7 bases lining up with TRBD1. This CDR3 region has 14 residues. Germline CDR1 reads MNHNS; CDR2 reads SASEGT. V shed 5 bases and J 10 bases; nucleotides not matched to a gene: 13. The DNA for the CDR3 is TGTGCCAGCAGTCGGGACAGAGCCGCGTCGGGAGCTTTCTTT. Translating gives CASSRDRAASGAFF.

The chain has TRBV5-1 and TRBJ1-1, with D perhaps TRBD1 (6 bases). The V end lost 2 bases, the J end lost 0 bases, and 11 bases lay between the germline ends. This CDR3 is 15 amino acids long. Germline-derived CDR1 and CDR2 are SGHRS and YFSETQ. This CDR3 reads CASSLGGPMNTEAFF. DNA for the CDR3: TGCGCCAGCAGCTTAGGGGGTCCTATGAACACTGAAGCTTTCTTT.

The rearrangement uses TRBV15 and TRBJ2-7, with D perhaps TRBD1 (5 bases). The germline CDR1 and CDR2 sequences are LNHNV and YYDKDF (reference sequence). V lost 1 base and J lost 2, with 9 bases in between. The CDR3 is 14 residues long. The CDR3 DNA sequence: TGTGCCACCAGCAGAGCAAGGGGAACCTACGAGCAGTACTTC. Translated: CATSRARGTYEQYF.

The chain joins TRBV15 to TRBJ2-1; no definite D call. Trimming shortened V by 0 bases and J by 10 bases, and 7 bases separated the two germline ends. Germline lookup yields CDR1 LNHNV and CDR2 YYDKDF (reference sequence). This CDR3 has 12 residues. The DNA for the CDR3 is TGTGCCACCAGCAGAGATCAAGCCGAGCAGTTCTTC. Residues: CATSRDQAEQFF.

The chain uses TRBV28 and TRBJ1-5, with D hard to call. Germline CDR1 and CDR2: MDHEN and SYDVKM. This CDR3 region has 16 residues. V was clipped by 6 bases and J by 7 bases, with 22 bases between them. CDR3 bases: TGTGCCAGCAGCCACCCGGGAAGGGATATAGGCCAGCCCCAGCATTTT. This sequence encodes CASSHPGRDIGQPQHF.

The chain employs TRBV12-5 and TRBJ2-2; D possibly corresponds to TRBD2 (5 bases). This CDR3 spans 14 amino acids. V lost 7 bases and J lost 1, with 10 bases in between. CDR1 is LGHNT, CDR2 FRNRAP, per germline. The CDR3, as DNA: TGTGCTAGTGTCGGTGGGAGGAACACCGGGGAGCTGTTTTTT. It translates to CASVGGRNTGELFF.

The chain couples TRBV4-1 to TRBJ1-3; D remains unclear. CDR3 size: 17 residues. V lost 3 bases to trimming and J lost 1 base, with 16 bases between them. Per the germline V gene, CDR1 is MGHRA and CDR2 is YSYEKL. This chain's CDR3 is CASSQEPAVTSGNTIYF. The DNA of the CDR3 is TGCGCCAGCAGCCAGGAACCCGCGGTTACGTCTGGAAACACCATATATTTT.

This chain connects TRBV5-1 to TRBJ2-7, with 12 bases lining up with TRBD2. This CDR3 contains 20 residues. Germline CDR1 reads SGHRS; CDR2 reads YFSETQ. V lost 0 bases and J lost 3; bases outside the gene matches: 16. CDR3 in DNA: TGCGCCAGCAGCTTGGTGGCTTCCCAGGGGACTAGCGGGTCTATCTACGAGCAGTACTTC. It specifies CASSLVASQGTSGSIYEQYF.

The CDR3 DNA reads TGCGCCAGCAGCCCAAGTTACGGGACAATAAGTCAGCCCCAGCATTTT. Residues: CASSPSYGTISQPQHF. The rearrangement uses TRBV4-3 and TRBJ1-5; perhaps TRBD1 as D (6 bases). V gave up 4 bases and J gave up 6 bases, with 19 bases separating them. CDR3 length equals 16 residues. Germline lookup yields CDR1 LGHNA and CDR2 YSLEER.

With respect to this clone: One end of the junction varies from germline; a read error may be responsible. In DNA, the CDR3 is TGTGCCAGCAGCGGGGCCCCTGGACAGGCCCCCAGAAAGGACTTC. Protein product: CASSGAPGQAPRKDF. The genes are TRBV5-4 and TRBJ2-7; 7 positions match TRBD1. The CDR3 consists of 15 residues. Per germline, CDR1 SGHNT and CDR2 YYREEE (reference sequence).

The rearrangement uses TRBV15 and TRBJ2-2; D call uncertain. This CDR3 is 14 amino acids long. V lost 0 bases and J lost 6, with 8 bases in between. Germline CDR1 reads LNHNV; CDR2 reads YYDKDF (reference sequence). The CDR3: CATSRDAVPGELFF. CDR3 nucleotides: TGTGCCACCAGCAGAGATGCGGTTCCCGGGGAGCTGTTTTTT.

This chain connects TRBV7-3 to TRBJ2-5, with 10 bases identical to TRBD2. The CDR3 is 15 amino acids. V shed 2 bases and J 5 bases; nucleotides not matched to a gene: 5. Germline V gene lookup returns CDR1 SGHTA and CDR2 FQGTGA. CDR3 sequence: CASSLASGSTETQYF. In DNA, the CDR3 is TGTGCCAGCAGCTTAGCTAGCGGGAGTACGGAGACCCAGTACTTC.

The chain joins TRBV19 to TRBJ2-5; D is possibly TRBD1 (5 bases). This CDR3 has 13 amino acids. With 4 bases removed from V and 5 bases from J, the gap between germline ends came to 11 bases. Germline CDR1 reads LNHDA; CDR2 reads SQIVND (reference sequence). The CDR3 sequence is CASSSREVETQYF. For the CDR3, the DNA is TGTGCCAGTAGTAGCAGGGAAGTGGAGACCCAGTACTTC.